A selection of T cell receptor beta chains follows, all from one sample in a study of T cell responses to AZD1222 COVID-19 vaccine. Method: immunoSEQ multiplex PCR; TCRdb's copy keeps in-frame clones and lacks some. This sample has just over 150,000 clones; approximately 90% occur once, and the top ten carry approximately 1.5%. The material sequenced was peripheral blood, taken 28 days after the second AZD1222 dose. These receptors were collected from an adult who received the AZD1222 COVID-19 vaccine. CDR3s leave out the opening cysteine and the closing phenylalanine or tryptophan. The order of the fields is V gene, clone size, J gene, CDR3 protein. Size is omitted from some rows. Given values are once, few, many or a class for expanded clones.

TRBV9	NA	TRBJ1-5	ASSGPSGLGPQH
TRBV6-5	NA	TRBJ1-1	ASSSRDRNTEAF
TRBV6-5	NA	TRBJ1-1	ASSPTGNTEAF
TRBV6-5	NA	TRBJ1-4	ASSRVNTGEKLF
TRBV6-2/TRBV6-3	NA	TRBJ1-1	ASSYSLLSTGNTEAF
TRBV27	NA	TRBJ2-3	ASSPYLAASTDTQY
TRBV9	NA	TRBJ1-2	ASSGSFTGVGRGYT
TRBV5-6	NA	TRBJ2-1	ASSLVGGSYNEQF
TRBV29-1	NA	TRBJ1-2	SARRVDGYT
TRBV5-6	NA	TRBJ1-6	ASSSDRFRNSPLH
TRBV20-1	NA	TRBJ2-1	SASGTGLYRQF
TRBV15	once	TRBJ2-7	ATSRDSREQY
TRBV18	NA	TRBJ1-2	ASSNQVGYT
TRBV4-2	NA	TRBJ1-2	ASSQDRQVYGYT
TRBV5-4	NA	TRBJ2-1	ASSWGASGYNEQF
TRBV4-1	NA	TRBJ1-4	ASSQDHAGTSEKLF
TRBV28	NA	TRBJ2-7	ASSRTSGRSEQY
TRBV7-3	NA	TRBJ2-7	ASSLAASGYEQY
TRBV30	NA	TRBJ2-2	AWSMVRDTGELF
TRBV5-1	NA	TRBJ1-3	ASSLISGQTLGNTIY
TRBV11-2	NA	TRBJ2-7	ASRRTGADEQY
TRBV10-3	once	TRBJ1-6	AISDTGGSYNSPLH
TRBV27	NA	TRBJ1-6	ASSRSPNSPLH
TRBV10-3	NA	TRBJ1-4	AISNGQNEKLF
TRBV6-5	NA	TRBJ2-1	ASTPPGLAGGEQF
TRBV10-3	NA	TRBJ2-3	AISESTLLADTQY
TRBV28	NA	TRBJ1-1	ASRDVGPVTEAF
TRBV3-1/TRBV3-2	NA	TRBJ2-1	ASSPGGARIEQF
TRBV19	NA	TRBJ1-1	ASSPDRVNTEAF
TRBV15	NA	TRBJ2-7	ATSREIAGGGYEQY
TRBV3-1/TRBV3-2	NA	TRBJ2-4	ASSQRVAKNIQY
TRBV27	NA	TRBJ1-6	ASSFTGQGNSPLH
TRBV3-1/TRBV3-2	NA	TRBJ1-2	ASSLRQAGYT
TRBV19	NA	TRBJ1-5	ASTTSGGAVQPQH
TRBV7-9	few	TRBJ1-2	ASSSGTAGRLGYT
TRBV20-1	NA	TRBJ2-3	SASLQGTTDTQY
TRBV1	NA	TRBJ1-5	TSSQERDRGNQPQH
TRBV13	NA	TRBJ1-1	ASSSYGRGRLNTEAF
TRBV3-1/TRBV3-2	NA	TRBJ1-2	ASSQATALYGYT
TRBV7-7	NA	TRBJ2-5	ASSERTSGRETQY
TRBV7-8	NA	TRBJ1-1	ASSLMGAGMNTEAF
TRBV2	NA	TRBJ2-3	ASSGNEGASTDTQY
TRBV15	NA	TRBJ2-2	ATSFSSTGELF
TRBV5-1	NA	TRBJ2-5	ASSLGQGRGETQY
TRBV4-2	NA	TRBJ2-3	ASSLKRQEAGGADTQY
TRBV7-8	NA	TRBJ1-1	ASSPQTGRNTEAF
TRBV7-2	NA	TRBJ1-6	ASRYHRDRDNSPLH
TRBV7-2	NA	TRBJ2-1	ASSPFDPRGGSYNEQF
TRBV7-3	NA	TRBJ2-5	ASRSLTETQY
TRBV30	once	TRBJ2-1	AWSLLAGVYNEQF
TRBV11-2	NA	TRBJ2-7	ASSSHHEQY
TRBV10-2	few	TRBJ2-2	ASRTGSPGELF
TRBV20-1	NA	TRBJ1-1	SASIGTGWNTEAF
TRBV5-1	NA	TRBJ1-3	ASSLGDITGNTIY